This entry lists 8 T cell receptor beta chains sequenced from one sample in a study of blood T cell repertoires in COVID-19. Assay: immunoSEQ multiplex PCR; the TCRdb copy retains only in-frame clones and omits some. The profile shows 250,000 to 350,000 clones, around nine tenths of them singletons. The sequencing input was peripheral blood. The source is a woman in her twenties or thirties with COVID-19, enrolled during active disease.

V gene TRBV2 combines with J gene TRBJ2-1; D perhaps matches TRBD1 (6 bases). The V and J ends lost 7 bases and 3 bases respectively, with 10 bases between them. Germline CDR1 is SNHLY and CDR2 is FYNNEI. There are 13 residues in the CDR3. The CDR3 DNA reads TGTGCCAGCACTAGGGACAACTACAATGAGCAGTTCTTC. Translating it yields CASTRDNYNEQFF.

This chain links TRBV15 with TRBJ2-7; D is uncertain. Germline V gene sequence: CDR1 LNHNV, CDR2 YYDKDF (reference sequence). Trimming pared 6 bases from V and 2 bases from J, leaving 8 bases between. CDR3 length: 12 amino acids. The CDR3 DNA is TGTGCCACCAGGCGAGATACCTACGAGCAGTACTTC. It yields the protein CATRRDTYEQYF.

The chain combines TRBV6-1 with TRBJ2-7; 11 positions agree with TRBD1. The CDR3 loop spans 15 amino acids. In germline, CDR1 is MNHNS, CDR2 SASEGT. Losses at the gene ends were 1 base for V and 3 bases for J; bases not matched to a gene: 2. The CDR3 nucleotides are TGTGCCAGCAGTGAAGGGACAGGGGGCAACTACGAGCAGTACTTC. As protein: CASSEGTGGNYEQYF.

This chain joins TRBV7-8 and TRBJ1-5; maybe TRBD1 (6 bases). V lost 1 base, J lost 4 bases, and 11 bases lay in between. In germline, CDR1 is SGHVS, CDR2 FQNEAQ. The CDR3 has 15 amino acids. CDR3 sequence: CASSLGGQTNQPQHF. CDR3 nucleotide sequence: TGTGCCAGCAGCTTAGGGGGACAAACAAATCAGCCCCAGCATTTT.

The genes are TRBV11-1 and TRBJ2-7, with unresolved D. Germline V CDR1 and CDR2: SGHAT, FQDESV (reference sequence). This CDR3 is 14 amino acids long. Trimming removed 4 bases at V and 1 base at J, with 11 bases between. As DNA, the CDR3 is TGTGCCAGCAGCTCAACCGACAAGTCCTACGAGCAGTACTTC. Its protein product is CASSSTDKSYEQYF.

This clone has just a few counts. The junction departs from germline at one end; a sequencing error may be responsible. V and J are TRBV6-1 and TRBJ2-7; 10 bases are shared with TRBD2. The CDR3 length is 15 residues. CDR1 is MNHNS and CDR2 is SASEGT in the germline V gene. The CDR3: CASREGLAGVYEQYF. The CDR3 coding sequence is TGTGCCAGCAGGGAAGGCCTAGCGGGAGTCTACGAGCAGTACTTC.

The chain recombines TRBV6-4 with TRBJ1-6, with 10 positions matching TRBD1. With 3 bases clipped from V and 8 bases from J, the junction kept 4 bases outside the gene matches. CDR1 and CDR2 from the germline V gene are MRHNA and SNTAGT. The CDR3 sequence is 15 residues long. The chain's CDR3 is CASSESGQGYSPLHF. The CDR3 region has the DNA TGTGCCAGCAGTGAGTCGGGACAGGGGTATTCACCCCTCCACTTT.

The gene calls are TRBV2 and TRBJ2-1, with D tentatively TRBD2 (6 bases). Between the trimmed V and J ends, which lost 10 bases and 6 bases, there was a span of 13 bases. Germline CDR1 is SNHLY and CDR2 is FYNNEI. This CDR3 is 12 amino acids long. This CDR3 is CATEGGSNEQFF. CDR3 sequence (DNA): TGTGCCACCGAGGGAGGATCCAATGAGCAGTTCTTC.